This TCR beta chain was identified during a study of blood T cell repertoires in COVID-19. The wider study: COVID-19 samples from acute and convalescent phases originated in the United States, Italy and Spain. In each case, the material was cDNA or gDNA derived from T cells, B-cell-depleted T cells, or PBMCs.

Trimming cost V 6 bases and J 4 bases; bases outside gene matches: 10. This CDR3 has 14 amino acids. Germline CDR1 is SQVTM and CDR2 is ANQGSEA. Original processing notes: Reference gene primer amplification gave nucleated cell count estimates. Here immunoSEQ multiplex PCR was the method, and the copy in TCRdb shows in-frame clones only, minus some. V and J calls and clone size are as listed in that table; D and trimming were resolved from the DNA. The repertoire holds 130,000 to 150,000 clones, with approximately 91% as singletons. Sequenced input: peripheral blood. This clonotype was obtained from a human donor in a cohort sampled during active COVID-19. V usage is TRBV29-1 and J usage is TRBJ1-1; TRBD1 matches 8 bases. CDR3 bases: TGCAGCGTGGACAGGGTCCTCGAGAGCACTGAAGCTTTCTTT. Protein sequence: CSVDRVLESTEAFF.